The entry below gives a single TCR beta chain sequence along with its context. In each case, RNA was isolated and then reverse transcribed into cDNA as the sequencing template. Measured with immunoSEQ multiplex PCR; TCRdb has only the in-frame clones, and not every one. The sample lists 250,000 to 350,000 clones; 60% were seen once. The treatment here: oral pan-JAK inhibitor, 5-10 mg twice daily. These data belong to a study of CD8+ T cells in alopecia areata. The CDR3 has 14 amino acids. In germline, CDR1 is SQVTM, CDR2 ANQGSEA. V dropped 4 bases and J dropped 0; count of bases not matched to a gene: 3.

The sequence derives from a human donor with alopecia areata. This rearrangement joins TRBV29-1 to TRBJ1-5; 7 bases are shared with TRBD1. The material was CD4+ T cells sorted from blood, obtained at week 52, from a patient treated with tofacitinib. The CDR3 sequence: CSVGQGDSNQPQHF. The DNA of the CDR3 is TGCAGCGTTGGCCAGGGGGATAGCAATCAGCCCCAGCATTTT.